This T cell receptor beta chain was found in a study of cytomegalovirus exposure and HLA in healthy donors (TCRdb year 2017). In terms of the full investigation: In an earlier analysis of approximately 500 of the donors, 276 Gb of sequence data and 90 million to 120 million unique TCR beta sequences from approximately 180 million T cells were reported. An early release that covered some 630 HLA-typed donors contained approximately 320 gigabases of sequencing data and 85 million to 100 million unique TCR sequences. Among the approximately 430 genotyped donors, 81% belonged to the genetic ancestry cluster associated with self-reported Caucasian donors. The aim of the study was to test whether cataloging public T cell receptors could identify signatures of past pathogen exposure. The T cell repertoires of 550 to 850 subjects were profiled by immunosequencing and related to cytomegalovirus serostatus. Besides the first cohort of 666 subjects, a separate validation cohort made up of roughly 130 different subjects was used. High-throughput TCR immunosequencing, statistical association of individual TCRs with disease status, and machine learning were combined to predict cytomegalovirus infection status. A later analysis re-analyzed previously published TCR beta repertoires from hundreds of donors and added high-resolution HLA genotyping to study TCR occurrence patterns. In the later analysis, no new phenotypic data were used to find candidate immune exposures; instead, reliance was placed on TCR beta sequences and their occurrence across donors. An earlier analysis of 500 to 650 of the donors applied high-throughput TCR beta sequencing to assess whether each TCR beta V gene segment acted as functional or pseudogenic. Donor age, sex, ethnicity and CMV serostatus were compiled together with the repertoire data. In a later genetic analysis, genome-wide SNP genotypes for about 65% of the 666 donors were used, and that subset was treated as a discovery cohort. Every discovery cohort repertoire had been produced on one sequencing platform. HLA typing covered class I and class II loci at four-digit resolution. The number of typed donors differed by locus: about 620-640 for A, B, C, DRB1 and DQB1; approximately 520 for DQA1; approximately 600 for DPA1; and approximately 450 for DPB1. Roughly 5 DR-DQ haplotypes were handled as single units for association and clustering, since linkage in the cohort was strong. On average, roughly 240,000 unique TCR beta nucleotide sequences were sequenced per donor among 350 to 400 genotyped donors of the cohort, with roughly 19% of those sequences being non-productive. Findings and caveats that apply to the study as a whole: Linkage disequilibrium might explain the correlated functional status among segregating V segments, but an unknown experimental factor could not be ruled out. A later genetic analysis associated a missense DCLRE1C variant with V-gene and J-gene trimming of TCR beta chains, and an independent cohort replicated the association. According to a later analysis, most CMV-associated TCR beta chains appeared to be HLA-restricted, and the HLA associations seemed to be driven largely by CMV exposure. Roughly uniform sequencing depth across donors was assumed in presence/absence analyses, although this assumption may not hold. At a false discovery rate of 0.05, a later analysis linked approximately 18,000 TCR beta sequences to specific HLA alleles. According to the authors, the approach could potentially be generalized to other disease states and immunological phenotypes. Broadly in line with IMGT annotations, most TCR beta V segments showed up in productive rearrangements about 87% or about 30% of the time in an earlier analysis of approximately 600 of the donors. Strong co-occurrence of HLA alleles, especially DR and DQ, made assigning TCR associations to individual alleles difficult. Approximately 16 rarely observed V segments, including chromosome 9 orphons, were excluded from the earlier analysis of several hundred of the donors because counts were too low. A further reported finding was that TCR beta sequences accurately predicted the HLA-A and HLA-B alleles for most subjects in the first cohort. Because HLA typing was missing for some donors at each locus, association tests included only the typed subset. A total of 150 to 200 TCR beta chains were listed by the study as associated with cytomegalovirus. In vitro tests confirmed that a few of the cytomegalovirus-associated TCR beta chains recognize cytomegalovirus antigens. Only TCR beta chains were sequenced in this cohort, and the absence of alpha or paired-chain data limited detectable features. According to a later analysis, TCR association rates differed among HLA loci, with DRB1 alleles showing the most associated TCRs and HLA-C alleles showing the fewest. Cytomegalovirus status was reported to be diagnosed by the classifier with high specificity and sensitivity in both the original and validation cohorts. Most TCR sequences were observed very rarely across donors, whereas some public TCRs were present in many individuals. In a later genetic analysis, fewer N-insertions in productive TCRs were reported among donors in an Asian-associated ancestry cluster than the roughly 640-donor mean. According to a later analysis, parvovirus B19, influenza, CMV and Epstein-Barr virus appeared linked to several top co-occurrence clusters. The sequencing pipeline was judged likely to have produced a cluster of highly shared sequence variants as a technical artifact. Compared with equally common non-associated chains, HLA-associated TCR beta chains in a later analysis were more clonally expanded and had lower generation probabilities. Some IMGT-functional V segments, including TRBV6-2 and TRBV6-3, could not be distinguished by the 87-base-pair reads and were therefore excluded. Immune exposure information for the cohort was limited to CMV serostatus.

The CDR3, from cysteine to phenylalanine, totals 17 residues. The kept DNA is CDR3 alone, 51 bases in frame from the first base. The V and J ends are trimmed by 0 bases and 3 bases, leaving 18 bases between them. The germline V gene (reference sequence) supplies CDR1 SEHNR and CDR2 FQNEAQ. The cohort comprised around 690 healthy bone marrow donors. At the time of sampling, every cohort member was nominally healthy, though immune exposures that went unrecorded were likely present. The donor tested CMV seronegative and was one of the 352 seronegative cohort members. A peripheral blood sample was provided by each donor, and peripheral blood mononuclear cells were used for TCR beta sequencing. Genomic DNA was extracted from the blood cell samples with the Qiagen DNeasy Blood Extraction Kit. On this clone: Which antigen it targets is not known. Qualities for individual bases were not recorded, and no much larger clone is one base off.

Preparation of the library involved the immunoSEQ multiplex PCR assay. A mixture of 60 forward primers for TCR Vbeta segments and 13 reverse primers for TCR Jbeta segments was used in the multiplex PCR. Amplification of the CDR3 region of rearranged TCR beta genes was performed with a multiplex PCR assay on genomic DNA. On the Illumina HiSeq System, the amplified TCR beta libraries were sequenced as 87-base-pair reads. On the study's bioinformatics: Across the 500 to 750 repertoires, a later analysis counted 60 million to 90 million unique TCR beta chains, 9.5 million to 13 million of which were shared by at least two donors. Raw reads were error-corrected and collapsed into unique sequences with a nearest-neighbor algorithm that merged closely related sequences to remove PCR and sequencing errors. Alignment of CDR3 sequences to IMGT reference sequences was used to assign V, D and J gene segments. For a sequence to be retained, at least a six-nucleotide match to both a V gene segment and a J gene segment was required. Rearrangements were classified as productive when the CDR3 lacked stop codons and remained in frame with V and J, and all other rearrangements were classified as non-productive. CDR3 was defined according to IMGT convention as the region running from the second conserved V-encoded cysteine to the conserved J-encoded phenylalanine. Sequences without an unambiguous match to a single V gene segment were excluded from the earlier analysis of 450 to 750 of the donors. In an earlier analysis of approximately 550 of the donors, V segments were called functional above 56.7% productive rearrangements and were called segregating when the between-donor standard deviation exceeded 5%. To diagnose cytomegalovirus status from the catalog of TCR beta chain sequences, a statistical classification framework was built. In a later analysis, V and J genes were assigned by comparing TCR nucleotide sequences against IMGT/GENE-DB human TR gene sequences. The TCRdist pipeline was used in a later analysis to assign CDR3 sequences and most-parsimonious VDJ recombination scenarios. In a later analysis, each TCR beta chain was defined by its CDR3 amino acid sequence together with its V-gene family, and reads without a unique V-gene family were excluded. To address suspected cross-contamination and a sequencing artifact, a later analysis removed several hundred highly shared, low-generation-probability nucleotide sequences. In a later analysis, a clonal expansion index for each public chain was calculated from normalized within-repertoire ranks of inferred template counts. In a later analysis, generation probabilities were computed with a VDJ recombination model fitted to out-of-frame rearrangements, and the resulting probabilities were checked against IGoR. A later analysis scored TCR-TCR, TCR-HLA and TCR-CMV co-occurrence with hypergeometric tests, applying a repertoire-size bias correction to TCR pairs. False discovery rates were estimated in a later analysis by permuting HLA or CMV assignments 20 times. A later analysis grouped co-occurring TCRs with DBSCAN, adding TCRdist sequence similarity when clustering within HLA-allele-positive subsets. For co-occurrence clustering, repertoires with fewer than 30,000 or more than 120,000 public chains were excluded, along with about five repertoires with anomalous nucleotide sharing. Imported from immuneACCESS, the table was reduced by TCRdb to in-frame sequences with V and J called. These copies leave out some clones; in studies compared against another copy, an unresolved V gene accounts for under half, and the cause of the remainder is not known. Clone size and the V and J calls come from that table; the DNA yielded D and trimming. For this sample the table gives roughly 200,000 clones, of which approximately 80% were detected only once. Together, the top ten hold 2.5% to 3.5% of the sample.

The receptor chain draws on TRBV7-9 and TRBJ2-7, and perhaps TRBD1 as D gene, on 5 matching bases. This TCR was sampled from a woman in her 30s in good health and CMV-seronegative. The sequencing input was PBMCs. The DNA sequence is TGTGCCAGCAGCTTAGCCCCTCCAGGGATATGGTACTACGAGCAGTACTTC. This codes for CASSLAPPGIWYYEQYF.